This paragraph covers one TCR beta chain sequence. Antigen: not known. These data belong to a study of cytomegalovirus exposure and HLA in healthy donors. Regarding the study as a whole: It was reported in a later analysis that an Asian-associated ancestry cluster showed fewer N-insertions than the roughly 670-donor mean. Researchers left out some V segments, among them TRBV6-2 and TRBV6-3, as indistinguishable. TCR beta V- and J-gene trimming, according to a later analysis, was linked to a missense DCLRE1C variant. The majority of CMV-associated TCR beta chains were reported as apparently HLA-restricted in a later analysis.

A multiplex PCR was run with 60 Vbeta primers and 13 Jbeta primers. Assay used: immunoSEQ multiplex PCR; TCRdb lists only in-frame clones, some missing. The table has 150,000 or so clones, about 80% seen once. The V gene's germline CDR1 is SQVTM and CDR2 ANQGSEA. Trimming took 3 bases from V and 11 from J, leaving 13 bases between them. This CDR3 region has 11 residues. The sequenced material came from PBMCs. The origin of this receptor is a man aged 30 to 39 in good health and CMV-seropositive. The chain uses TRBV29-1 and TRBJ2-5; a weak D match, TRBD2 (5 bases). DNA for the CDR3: TGCAGCGTTGATGAGGGTCGAGAGCAGTACTTC. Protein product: CSVDEGREQYF.